The clone carrying this T cell receptor (beta chain) was detected only a few times. Its antigen is not identified. Primers: 60 Vbeta forward and 13 Jbeta reverse. Libraries were prepared by immunoSEQ multiplex PCR; TCRdb keeps only in-frame clonotypes and omits some of them. The repertoire has under 200,000 clones, 70% to 90% of them found once; the top ten carry around 0.34%. The entry originates in a study of cytomegalovirus exposure and HLA in healthy donors. The ends lost 3 bases at V and 0 bases at J; junction bases unmatched: 4. Germline CDR1 KGHSH, CDR2 LQKENI. The CDR3 covers 18 residues. Overall study findings and caveats: Analyses of presence/absence relied on an assumption of roughly uniform sequencing depth across donors. A later analysis linked about 17,000 TCR beta sequences to HLA alleles at 0.05 false discovery rate.

The TCR comes from a woman in her 30s in good health and CMV-seronegative. What was sequenced was PBMCs. The chain combines TRBV18 with TRBJ2-2; TRBD2 matches 13 bases. This chain's CDR3 is CASSPRLAGGPNTGELFF. The CDR3 DNA reads TGTGCCAGCTCACCGAGACTAGCGGGAGGCCCGAACACCGGGGAGCTGTTTTTT.